These T cell receptor beta chains were read from a single sample in a study of radiotherapy plus CTLA-4 blockade in lung cancer. Sequenced by immunoSEQ multiplex PCR; TCRdb stores in-frame clones only, minus some. Of 55,000 to 85,000 clones detected, less than 85% appear once; the ten largest clones hold about a sixth. The specimen was peripheral blood, collected from a patient treated with radiotherapy plus ipilimumab. These receptors all stem from a human donor with non-small cell lung cancer whose response to radiotherapy plus ipilimumab could not be evaluated. Some clones in this sample may be carry-over from other donors' samples. Both conserved end residues are part of each CDR3. Fields, in order: J gene, CDR3 length, D gene, V gene, clone size, CDR3 protein, CDR3 DNA. D genes are given only for firm matches. For some rows the clone size is stated as once, few or many, or as a class when expanded; others skip it.

>TRBJ1-4|14|.|TRBV5-6|.
CASRGWGGGEKLFF
TGTGCCAGCAGGGGATGGGGTGGAGGAGAAAAACTGTTTTTT
>TRBJ1-1|13|TRBD1|TRBV29-1|.
CSVAGQPNTEAFF
TGCAGCGTCGCGGGACAGCCGAACACTGAAGCTTTCTTT
>TRBJ1-5|15|TRBD1|TRBV15|.
CATSRSTGLNQPQHF
TGTGCCACCAGCAGATCGACAGGGCTAAACCAGCCCCAGCATTTT
>TRBJ2-7|12|.|TRBV6-6|.
CASSPISYEQYF
TGTGCCAGCAGTCCGATTAGCTACGAGCAGTACTTC
>TRBJ2-3|13|.|TRBV18|.
CASSPPGKDTQYF
TGTGCCAGCTCACCACCGGGCAAAGATACGCAGTATTTT
>TRBJ2-2|16|.|TRBV5-1|.
CASSFQAGADTGELFF
TGCGCCAGCAGCTTCCAGGCGGGGGCGGACACCGGGGAGCTGTTTTTT
>TRBJ1-2|14|TRBD1|TRBV6-5|.
CASSYFRTGGGYTF
TGTGCCAGCAGTTACTTTAGGACAGGGGGTGGCTACACCTTC
>TRBJ1-2|15|TRBD1|TRBV7-6|.
CASSLTGQPNYGYTF
TGTGCCAGCAGCTTAACGGGACAGCCTAACTATGGCTACACCTTC
>TRBJ1-1|13|.|TRBV2|.
CASSVGGDTEAFF
TGTGCCAGCAGTGTGGGGGGGGACACTGAAGCTTTCTTT
>TRBJ1-2|18|TRBD1|TRBV9|.
CASSARPLAGQGGYGYTF
TGTGCCAGCAGCGCACGTCCCCTAGCCGGACAGGGAGGCTATGGCTACACCTTC
>TRBJ1-2|15|TRBD1|TRBV18|.
CASSPRQGDNYGYTF
TGTGCCAGCTCACCCCGACAGGGAGATAACTATGGCTACACCTTC
>TRBJ1-2|14|.|TRBV19|few
CASSDTGFNYGYTF
TGTGCCAGTAGTGACACAGGGTTTAACTATGGCTACACCTTC
>TRBJ1-6|15|.|TRBV25-1|.
CASSESGRAGSPLHF
TGTGCCAGCAGTGAATCAGGGAGGGCCGGATCACCCCTCCACTTT
>TRBJ2-2|14|.|TRBV5-6|.
CASSTGSNTGELFF
TGTGCCAGCTCCACAGGATCGAACACCGGGGAGCTGTTTTTT
>TRBJ1-1|15|TRBD1|TRBV7-3|.
CASSMTGTGNTEAFF
TGTGCCAGCAGCATGACCGGGACAGGCAACACTGAAGCTTTCTTT
>TRBJ2-5|17|.|TRBV13|.
CASSSLGAEGGQETQYF
TGTGCCAGCAGCTCCCTCGGCGCGGAGGGTGGCCAAGAGACCCAGTACTTC
>TRBJ1-1|16|.|TRBV5-4|.
CASSSVNREGNTEAFF
TGTGCCAGCAGCTCAGTAAACAGGGAAGGGAACACTGAAGCTTTCTTT
>TRBJ1-1|14|.|TRBV29-1|.
CSVGGGLGNTEAFF
TGCAGCGTTGGGGGAGGCCTCGGGAACACTGAAGCTTTCTTT
>TRBJ1-3|15|.|TRBV15|.
CATSRDRGYGNTIYF
TGTGCCACCAGCAGAGATAGGGGGTATGGAAACACCATATATTTT
>TRBJ2-1|13|.|TRBV18|few
CASSPPSQNEQFF
TGTGCCAGCTCACCACCGTCCCAGAATGAGCAGTTCTTC
>TRBJ1-5|13|TRBD1|TRBV6-1|.
CASRYDRGQPQHF
TGTGCCAGCAGGTATGACAGGGGTCAGCCCCAGCATTTT
>TRBJ2-7|15|.|TRBV5-1|.
CASSLSNTGSYEQYF
TGCGCCAGCAGCCTTTCCAACACAGGTTCCTACGAGCAGTACTTC
>TRBJ2-5|13|TRBD1|TRBV2|.
CASSTDRGETQYF
TGTGCCAGCAGCACCGACAGGGGTGAGACCCAGTACTTC
>TRBJ1-1|16|TRBD1|TRBV11-2|.
CASSQFRSRDRTEAFF
TGTGCCAGCAGCCAATTCCGGTCCCGGGACAGGACTGAAGCTTTCTTT
>TRBJ2-2|16|.|TRBV19|.
CASSSQGLHPTGELFF
TGTGCCAGTAGTTCCCAGGGTTTACACCCCACCGGGGAGCTGTTTTTT
>TRBJ1-6|15|.|TRBV2|once
CASSIDVGGNSPLHF
TGTGCCAGCAGTATAGACGTCGGGGGGAATTCACCCCTCCACTTT
>TRBJ1-2|14|.|TRBV4-3|.
CASSLQGDSYGYTF
TGCGCCAGCAGCTTACAGGGTGACAGCTATGGCTACACCTTC
>TRBJ2-3|13|.|TRBV4-1|.
CASSQNRADTQYF
TGCGCCAGCAGCCAGAACAGGGCAGATACGCAGTATTTT
>TRBJ2-7|15|.|TRBV6-1|.
CASSERQPRTYEQYF
TGTGCCAGCAGTGAACGACAGCCACGTACTTACGAGCAGTACTTC
>TRBJ1-3|17|TRBD1|TRBV7-2|once
CASSSIGQGATGNTIYF
TGTGCCAGCAGCTCCATAGGGCAGGGGGCAACTGGAAACACCATATATTTT
>TRBJ2-5|17|TRBD1|TRBV13|.
CASSPSFRTGGDETQYF
TGTGCCAGCAGCCCCTCCTTTAGGACAGGGGGCGACGAGACCCAGTACTTC
>TRBJ2-7|15|.|TRBV5-5|.
CASSSWGEQTYEQYF
TGTGCCAGCAGCTCCTGGGGGGAGCAGACCTACGAGCAGTACTTC
>TRBJ1-1|14|.|TRBV5-1|.
CASSTAGGNTEAFF
TGCGCCAGCAGCACTGCGGGGGGGAACACTGAAGCTTTCTTT
>TRBJ2-3|17|TRBD2|TRBV4-1|.
CASSHPGASGGADTQYF
TGCGCCAGCAGCCACCCCGGGGCTAGCGGGGGTGCAGATACGCAGTATTTT
>TRBJ2-1|13|.|TRBV7-9|.
CASSYREDNEQFF
TGTGCCAGCAGTTACAGGGAAGACAATGAGCAGTTCTTC
>TRBJ2-3|13|.|TRBV5-1|.
CASSLQSLDTQYF
TGCGCCAGCAGCTTACAGAGTTTAGATACGCAGTATTTT
>TRBJ1-5|14|.|TRBV5-6|.
CASSHRVSNQPQHF
TGTGCCAGCAGTCACAGGGTTAGCAATCAGCCCCAGCATTTT
>TRBJ2-5|14|TRBD2|TRBV2|.
CASGRGSEQETQYF
TGTGCCTCCGGTCGCGGGAGCGAACAAGAGACCCAGTACTTC
>TRBJ2-7|16|.|TRBV5-6|few
CASSLAEVGGAYEQYF
TGTGCCAGCAGCTTGGCCGAAGTTGGGGGCGCCTACGAGCAGTACTTC
>TRBJ2-5|13|TRBD1|TRBV19|.
CASSTDRGATQYF
TGTGCCAGTAGTACGGACAGGGGGGCGACCCAGTACTTC
>TRBJ2-5|15|.|TRBV5-1|.
CASSFQPGHEETQYF
TGCGCCAGCAGCTTCCAACCGGGACATGAAGAGACCCAGTACTTC
>TRBJ1-2|12|.|TRBV30|.
CAWSVLHYGYTF
TGTGCCTGGAGTGTACTACACTATGGCTACACCTTC
>TRBJ1-1|14|.|TRBV4-2|.
CASSHDPGLAEAFF
TGTGCCAGCAGCCATGACCCGGGTCTTGCTGAAGCTTTCTTT
>TRBJ1-1|13|.|TRBV5-1|.
CASRLDRGTEAFF
TGCGCCAGCAGATTAGACCGGGGGACTGAAGCTTTCTTT
>TRBJ2-7|14|TRBD1|TRBV5-1|few
CASSLGQGRYEQYF
TGCGCCAGCAGCTTGGGACAGGGAAGGTACGAGCAGTACTTC
>TRBJ2-7|14|TRBD1|TRBV2|.
CASSGTGGFDEQYF
TGTGCCAGCAGTGGGACAGGGGGGTTCGACGAGCAGTACTTC
>TRBJ1-1|15|TRBD1|TRBV5-1|.
CASTLRQGRNTEAFF
TGCGCCAGCACTCTCCGACAGGGACGGAACACTGAAGCTTTCTTT
>TRBJ1-1|13|TRBD1|TRBV5-4|.
CASSLWTGDEAFF
TGTGCCAGCAGCTTGTGGACAGGGGATGAAGCTTTCTTT
>TRBJ1-1|15|.|TRBV5-1|.
CASSPGAQGGTEAFF
TGCGCCAGCAGCCCGGGGGCCCAGGGAGGGACTGAAGCTTTCTTT
>TRBJ1-6|13|.|TRBV6-4|.
CASSYSIGSPLHF
TGTGCCAGCAGTTACTCAATCGGTTCACCCCTCCACTTT
>TRBJ2-7|12|.|TRBV5-6|.
CASSRDNYEQYF
TGTGCCAGCAGCCGGGACAACTACGAGCAGTACTTC
>TRBJ2-3|15|.|TRBV27|.
CASSTFGGGTDTQYF
TGTGCCAGCAGTACCTTTGGCGGGGGCACAGATACGCAGTATTTT